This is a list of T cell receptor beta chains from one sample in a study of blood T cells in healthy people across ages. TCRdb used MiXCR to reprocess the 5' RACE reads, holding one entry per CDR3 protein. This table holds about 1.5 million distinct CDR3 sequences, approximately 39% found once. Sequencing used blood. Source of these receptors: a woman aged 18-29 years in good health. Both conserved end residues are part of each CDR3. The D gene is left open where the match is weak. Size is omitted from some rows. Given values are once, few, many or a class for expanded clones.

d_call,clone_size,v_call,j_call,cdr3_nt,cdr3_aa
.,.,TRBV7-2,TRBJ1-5,TGTGCCAGCAGCCTCGGACCTTATAGGGGGAGGCGCAATCAGCCCCAGCATTTT,CASSLGPYRGRRNQPQHF
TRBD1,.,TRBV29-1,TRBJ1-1,TGCAGCGTTTCTCCACGACAGGGTCACACTGAAGCTTTCTTT,CSVSPRQGHTEAFF
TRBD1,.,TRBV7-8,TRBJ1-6,TGTGCCAGCAGCTTAGAGTATGCCAGGGGGCCGGTAAATTCACCCCTCCACTTT,CASSLEYARGPVNSPLHF
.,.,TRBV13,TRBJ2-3,TGTGCCAGCGCTCCGGGGGCAGGAGCGCAGTATTTT,CASAPGAGAQYF
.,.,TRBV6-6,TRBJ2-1,TGTGCCAGCAGTTACTTGGGACCCAATTCCTACAATGAGCAGTTCTTC,CASSYLGPNSYNEQFF
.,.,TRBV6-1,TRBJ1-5,TGTGCCAGCAGTCAAGCCCGAGGGGGGAACTATCAGCCCCAGCATTTT,CASSQARGGNYQPQHF
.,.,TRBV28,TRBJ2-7,TGTGCCGGCAGCCGCCCTGGGACGGGATACGAGCAGTACTTC,CAGSRPGTGYEQYF
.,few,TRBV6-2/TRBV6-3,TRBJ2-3,TGTGCCAGCTCGAAAGGGGCCTTAGGGCCCGATAGCGTTGCAGATACGCAGTATTTT,CASSKGALGPDSVADTQYF
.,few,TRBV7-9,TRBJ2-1,TGTGCCAGCAGCTTTGGGGTCTGGGGCTCCTACAATGAGCAGTTCTTC,CASSFGVWGSYNEQFF
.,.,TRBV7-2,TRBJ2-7,TGTGCCAGCAGCTTAGAGCTAGCTGGCCGCTCCTACGAGCAGTACTTC,CASSLELAGRSYEQYF
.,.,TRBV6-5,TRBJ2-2,TGTGCCAGGAGTTACTCGGACAGCAACACCGGGGAGCTGTTTTTT,CARSYSDSNTGELFF
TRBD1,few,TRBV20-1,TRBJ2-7,TGCAGTGTCAGTCGCCGGACAGGGACCGACGAGCAGTACTTC,CSVSRRTGTDEQYF
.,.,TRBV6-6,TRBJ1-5,TGTGCCAGCAGGTATGAGACTTGGAGCAATCAGCCCCAGCATTTT,CASRYETWSNQPQHF
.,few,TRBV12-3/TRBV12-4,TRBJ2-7,TGTGCCAGCAGTGTGAACAGGTGGAATGAGCAGTACTTC,CASSVNRWNEQYF
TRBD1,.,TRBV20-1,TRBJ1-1,TGCAGTGCTAGATACAGGGGACGGGGCACTGAAGCTTTCTTT,CSARYRGRGTEAFF
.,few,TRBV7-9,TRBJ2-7,TGTACCAGCAGCTCCAGGGTGTACGAGCAGTACTTC,CTSSSRVYEQYF
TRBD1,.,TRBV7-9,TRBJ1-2,TGTGCCAGCAGCTTAGCGGCAGGGGGCGAAGCTAACTATGGCTACACCTTC,CASSLAAGGEANYGYTF
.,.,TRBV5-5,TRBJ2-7,TGTGCCAGCAGCCAGTGGACGGATTACGAGCAGTACTTC,CASSQWTDYEQYF
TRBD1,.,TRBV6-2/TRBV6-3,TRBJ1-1,TGTGCCAGCAGTTATTACAGGGGGCTGGACACTGAAGCTTTCTTT,CASSYYRGLDTEAFF
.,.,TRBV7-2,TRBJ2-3,TGTGCCAGCAGCTTAGAGGGGGGGTACACAGATACGCAGTATTTT,CASSLEGGYTDTQYF
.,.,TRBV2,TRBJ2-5,TGTGCCAGCAGTGAACGGTCACCGGGAGAGACCCAGTACTTC,CASSERSPGETQYF
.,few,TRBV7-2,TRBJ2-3,TGTGCCAGCAGCTTAGTGGCCGGTACCGTCGATACGCAGTATTTT,CASSLVAGTVDTQYF
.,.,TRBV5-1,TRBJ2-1,TGCGCCAGCAGCTTGGATACGGGGGCCTACAATGAGCAGTTCTTC,CASSLDTGAYNEQFF
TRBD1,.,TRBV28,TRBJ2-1,TGTGCCAGCAGCAGGAGACAGGGGGGGACCTACGAGCAGTTCTTC,CASSRRQGGTYEQFF
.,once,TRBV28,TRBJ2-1,TGTGCCAGCAGTCCTTGGGACTTCGGCTCCTACAATGAGCAGTTCTTC,CASSPWDFGSYNEQFF
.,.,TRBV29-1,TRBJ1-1,TGCAGCGTTGAATTCGGGGAAAAGAACACTGAAGCTTTCTTT,CSVEFGEKNTEAFF
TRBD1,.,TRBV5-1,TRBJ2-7,TGCGCCAGCAGGCGGCAGGGGGAGCGACCCTACGAGCAGTACTTC,CASRRQGERPYEQYF
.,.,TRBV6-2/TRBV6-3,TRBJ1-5,TGTGCCAGCAAGAAGGACTTTTTGGGCAATCAGCCCCAGCATTTT,CASKKDFLGNQPQHF
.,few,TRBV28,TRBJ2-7,TGTGCCAGCAGTTTTTATGCCGGATTAAGCTACGAGCAGTACTTC,CASSFYAGLSYEQYF
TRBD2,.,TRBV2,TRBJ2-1,TGTGCCAGCAGCCCGGGACTAGGCATCGATGAGCAGTTCTTC,CASSPGLGIDEQFF
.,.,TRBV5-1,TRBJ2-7,TGCGCCAGCAGCCCGGTTGGTAGTGAATACAATGAGCAGTACTTC,CASSPVGSEYNEQYF
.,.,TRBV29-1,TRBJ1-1,TGCAGCGTCTCAACCCCCAGGGGGAACACTGAAGCTTTCTTT,CSVSTPRGNTEAFF
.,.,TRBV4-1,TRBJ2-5,TGCGCCAGCAGCCAACCCCTTTTGGGACACCGACAAGAGACCCAGTACTTC,CASSQPLLGHRQETQYF
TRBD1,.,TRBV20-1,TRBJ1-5,TGCAGTGCCCTGGGACAGGCGAGGGAGCCCCAGCATTTT,CSALGQAREPQHF
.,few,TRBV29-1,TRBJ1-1,TGCAGCGTTGAAGATTGGGGGGCCACTGAAGCTTTCTTT,CSVEDWGATEAFF
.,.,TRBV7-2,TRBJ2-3,TGTGCCAGCAGCTTAGAGCTGGCGGTGGCCCAGTGGGATACGCAGTATTTT,CASSLELAVAQWDTQYF
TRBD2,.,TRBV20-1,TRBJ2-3,TGCAGTGCTAGAGATAGTCTAGCGGGGGCCACAGATACGCAGTATTTT,CSARDSLAGATDTQYF
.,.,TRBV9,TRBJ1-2,TGTGCCAGCACCCTCAGCGGCAGGGACTATGGCTACACCTTC,CASTLSGRDYGYTF
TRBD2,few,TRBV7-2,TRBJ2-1,TGTGCCAGCAGCGCTCGGGAGGCCCCCTATGAGCAGTTCTTC,CASSAREAPYEQFF
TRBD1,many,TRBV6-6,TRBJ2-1,TGTGCCAGCAGTTGGGACAGTACCTTTGATGAGCAGTTCTTC,CASSWDSTFDEQFF
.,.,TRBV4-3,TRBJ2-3,TGCGCCAGCAGCCAAGAAATGGCGGGGCGCGATACGCAGTATTTT,CASSQEMAGRDTQYF
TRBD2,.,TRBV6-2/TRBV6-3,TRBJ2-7,TGTGCCAGCAGTTCCTCTAGCGGGAGCTTTATCTACGAGCAGTACTTC,CASSSSSGSFIYEQYF
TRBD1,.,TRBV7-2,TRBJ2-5,TGTGCCGGCAGCTTAGTAGGGACAGAGCCAGAGACCCAGTACTTC,CAGSLVGTEPETQYF
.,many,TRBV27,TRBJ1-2,TGTGCCAGCAGTTTACAGGGGACCGTGTCTCATGGCTACACCTTC,CASSLQGTVSHGYTF
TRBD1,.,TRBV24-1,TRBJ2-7,TGTGCCACCTCGGACAGGGGGAGCGACGAGCAGTACTTC,CATSDRGSDEQYF
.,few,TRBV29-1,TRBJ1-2,TGCAGCGTTTCTCTCATCAACTATGGCTACACCTTC,CSVSLINYGYTF
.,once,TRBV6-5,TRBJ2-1,TGTGCCAGTCAAGGCGGGGAATACAATGAGCAGTTCTTC,CASQGGEYNEQFF
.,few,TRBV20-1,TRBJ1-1,TGCAGTGCTAGAGATGGGTGGAGGGGGAACACTGAAGCTTTCTTT,CSARDGWRGNTEAFF
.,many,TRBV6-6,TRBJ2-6,TGTGCCAGCAGTTACTCTTCGTCTGGCTCTGGGGCCAACGTCCTGACTTTC,CASSYSSSGSGANVLTF
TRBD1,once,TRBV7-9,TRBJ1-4,TGTGCCAGCAGCCTGGGGACAGGGGGACTGTTTTTT,CASSLGTGGLFF
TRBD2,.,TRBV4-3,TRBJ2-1,TGCGCCAGCAGCCAAGATGTTGGCGGGGGGCTAGCGGGGGGGCTTTTGCAGTTCTTC,CASSQDVGGGLAGGLLQFF